These 21 T cell receptor beta chains were sequenced from one sample in a study of response to subunit inactivated influenza vaccine. Each CDR3 protein gets one entry after TCRdb re-called the RT-PCR reads with MiXCR. Of fewer than 550,000 distinct CDR3 sequences in the sample, 25% were seen once. Sequences were derived from CD4+ T cells sorted from PBMCs, sampled less than 6 days after vaccination. Every receptor here comes from a middle-aged man who received an inactivated influenza vaccine.

A remark on this clonotype: Sequence at one end of the junction differs from germline and may be a read error. The gene calls are TRBV3-1 and TRBJ2-2; D is unclear. Germline V CDR1 and CDR2: LGHDT, YNNKEL (reference sequence). This CDR3 has 15 amino acids. The CDR3 nucleotides are TGTGCCAGCAGCCAAGCGAACAGAAACACCGTGGAGCTGTTTTTT. As protein: CASSQANRNTVELFF.

The genes are TRBV27 and TRBJ2-1; 7 nucleotides line up with TRBD1. The CDR3 length is 12 residues. Losses at the gene ends were 7 bases for V and 6 bases for J; bases not matched to a gene: 3. Looked up from germline, CDR1 is MNHEY and CDR2 is SMNVEV (reference sequence). CDR3 protein: CASTPGGNEQFF. CDR3 nucleotides: TGTGCCAGCACCCCAGGGGGCAATGAGCAGTTCTTC.

This rearrangement joins TRBV18 to TRBJ1-6; 7 nucleotides match TRBD1. The germline CDR1 and CDR2 sequences are KGHSH and LQKENI. The CDR3 is 16 residues long. V was clipped by 3 bases and J by 9 bases; unmatched bases: 11. Here the CDR3 reads CASSPSGGGASSPLHF. CDR3 bases: TGTGCCAGCTCACCCTCCGGAGGGGGCGCGAGTTCACCCCTCCACTTT.

This clonotype was seen more than once but under ten times. The V and J genes are TRBV20-1 and TRBJ2-1; 14 bases are shared with TRBD2. The V gene's germline CDR1 is DFQATT and CDR2 SNEGSKA (reference sequence). This CDR3 region has 15 residues. The V and J ends lost 8 bases and 10 bases, in that order; junction bases with no gene match: 13. CDR3 sequence reads: CSHLPGTSGGGEQFF. Written as DNA, the CDR3 is TGCAGTCACCTTCCCGGGACTAGCGGGGGTGGGGAGCAGTTCTTC.

This clonotype was counted a few times. The CDR3 protein is CASSLANYESDTQYF. In DNA form, the CDR3 reads TGCGCCAGCAGCCTGGCTAACTACGAATCAGATACGCAGTATTTT. This chain uses TRBV5-1 with TRBJ2-3; the D is unclear. Trimming left V 4 bases short and J 4 bases short, with 16 bases between. The CDR3 totals 15 residues. The germline V gene has CDR1 SGHRS and CDR2 YFSETQ.

The chain carries TRBV6-5 and TRBJ1-6; no definite D call. The CDR3 has 13 amino acids. Between the trimmed V and J ends, which lost 0 bases and 10 bases, there was a span of 7 bases. Germline V gene sequence: CDR1 MNHEY, CDR2 SVGAGI. The CDR3 coding sequence is TGTGCCAGCAGTTACTCGATAGACTCACCCCTCCACTTT. It specifies CASSYSIDSPLHF.

The V gene is TRBV20-1, the J gene TRBJ2-6; no clear D gene. CDR1 is DFQATT, CDR2 SNEGSKA, per germline (reference sequence). Trimming removed 0 bases at V and 1 base at J, with 7 bases between. This CDR3 is built from 15 residues. The CDR3 bases are TGCAGTGCTAGAGATGGGCGATCTGGGGCCAACGTCCTGACTTTC. It is translated as CSARDGRSGANVLTF.

In this sample, this clonotype turned up a few times. This chain links TRBV12-3 or TRBV12-4 with TRBJ2-7; 10 bases fit TRBD2. V lost 6 bases to trimming and J lost 2 bases; unmatched junction nucleotides: 16. This CDR3 has 18 amino acids. The CDR3 sequence: CASSLLASGGQRAYEQYF. CDR3 DNA: TGTGCCAGCAGCTTACTGGCTAGCGGGGGCCAAAGGGCCTACGAGCAGTACTTC.

The table lists this clonotype with a few counts. The chain combines TRBV4-3 with TRBJ2-1; the match to TRBD1 covers 10 bases. Germline trimming cut 1 base from V and 7 bases from J; bases unmatched to any gene: 10. This CDR3 is 17 amino acids long. Germline V lookup: CDR1 LGHNA, CDR2 YSLEER. CDR3 in amino acids: CASSQGVGTGVQNEQFF. CDR3 bases: TGCGCCAGCAGCCAAGGCGTCGGGACAGGGGTACAAAATGAGCAGTTCTTC.

The V gene is TRBV13, the J gene TRBJ2-1; D not certain. Germline V gene lookup returns CDR1 PRHDT and CDR2 FYEKMQ (reference sequence). With 0 bases removed from V and 2 bases from J, the gap between germline ends came to 8 bases. This CDR3 has 15 amino acids. CDR3 DNA sequence: TGTGCCAGCAGCTTAGGACAGTGGACCTACAATGAGCAGTTCTTC. It is translated as CASSLGQWTYNEQFF.

The J gene is TRBJ2-5, the V gene TRBV9; the match to TRBD1 covers 7 bases. This CDR3 comprises 16 residues. Unmatched junction bases numbered 13, after V lost 4 bases and J lost 4 bases. Germline assignment: CDR1 SGDLS and CDR2 YYNGEE. DNA for the CDR3: TGTGCCAGCAGCCCAAGGGGGCGAGCGGTACGAGAGACCCAGTACTTC. This encodes CASSPRGRAVRETQYF.

The gene calls are TRBV10-3 and TRBJ2-2, with no clear D. This CDR3 region has 14 residues. In germline, CDR1 is ENHRY, CDR2 SYGVKD. The V end was cut by 7 bases, the J end by 0 bases, with 9 bases between. DNA of the CDR3: TGTGCCATCACCAGAAACTCGAACACCGGGGAGCTGTTTTTT. Encoded protein: CAITRNSNTGELFF.

This clonotype has just a few counts. This rearrangement joins TRBV6-1 to TRBJ1-4, with 7 bases that match TRBD1. Germline lookup yields CDR1 MNHNS and CDR2 SASEGT. The ends lost 6 bases at V and 5 bases at J; junction bases unmatched: 9. CDR3 length: 15 residues. CDR3 DNA sequence: TGTGCCAGCAGGCAGCCGGGACAGCCGAATGAAAAACTGTTTTTT. Translating gives CASRQPGQPNEKLFF.

The chain uses TRBV10-3 and TRBJ1-1, with D possibly being TRBD1 (5 bases). This CDR3 region has 13 residues. With 10 bases removed from V and 0 bases from J, the gap between germline ends came to 12 bases. Germline CDR1 ENHRY, CDR2 SYGVKD. The CDR3 coding sequence is TGTGCCACCGGGGGGGGAGTGAACACTGAAGCTTTCTTT. Its protein is CATGGGVNTEAFF.

This clonotype came up a few times. The V call is TRBV5-1, the J call TRBJ2-3; D gene uncertain. Trimming removed 1 base at V and 0 bases at J, with 12 bases between. This CDR3 is built from 16 residues. Germline CDR1 SGHRS, CDR2 YFSETQ. Here the CDR3 reads CASSLFTPTSTDTQYF. The DNA for the CDR3 is TGCGCCAGCAGCTTGTTTACCCCGACTAGCACAGATACGCAGTATTTT.

This clonotype was counted a few times. The rearrangement uses TRBV5-1 and TRBJ1-1; a possible D gene is TRBD1 (5 bases). The CDR3 consists of 15 residues. Between the trimmed V and J ends, which lost 2 bases and 0 bases, there was a span of 11 bases. Germline CDR1 and CDR2: SGHRS and YFSETQ. The CDR3 DNA follows: TGCGCCAGCAGCTTAGCAACGGACATGAACACTGAAGCTTTCTTT. Translated: CASSLATDMNTEAFF.

This clonotype was recorded many times. The chain joins TRBV29-1 to TRBJ2-3; D gene unclear. Trimming stripped 3 bases from V and 6 bases from J, with 10 bases between. Germline CDR1 SQVTM, CDR2 ANQGSEA. CDR3 length: 12 residues. The CDR3 DNA is TGCAGCGTTGATTCAGGCGCCGATACGCAGTATTTT. Encoded protein: CSVDSGADTQYF.

The chain links TRBV12-3 or TRBV12-4 to TRBJ1-1, with D possibly matching TRBD1 (5 bases). The CDR3 runs to 13 residues. V gave up 5 bases and J gave up 7 bases, with 14 bases separating them. The CDR3, as DNA: TGTGCCAGCAGTAAGGGCAGGGAAGGTGAAGCTTTCTTT. As protein: CASSKGREGEAFF.

This clonotype was recorded many times. The CDR3 sequence is CASSLQAGNTEAFF. The CDR3 nucleotides read TGTGCCAGCAGCTTACAGGCAGGGAACACTGAAGCTTTCTTT. This chain joins TRBV11-2 and TRBJ1-1; the D is unclear. Germline V gene lookup returns CDR1 SGHAT and CDR2 FQNNGV. This CDR3 region has 14 residues. V gave up 2 bases and J gave up 1 base, with 8 bases separating them.

The chain is built from TRBV6-1 and TRBJ2-1; 7 positions match TRBD1. The junction had 5 bases not matched to a gene; V was cut back by 6 bases and J by 6 bases. This CDR3 comprises 13 residues. Germline-derived CDR1 and CDR2 are MNHNS and SASEGT. CDR3 DNA: TGTGCCAGCAGCTCAAGACAGGGCAATGAGCAGTTCTTC. Translated: CASSSRQGNEQFF.

The chain links TRBV20-1 to TRBJ2-2; 7 positions agree with TRBD1. Trimming at V came to 2 bases and at J to 7 bases, leaving 7 bases not matched to a gene. This CDR3 contains 14 residues. Germline CDR1 and CDR2: DFQATT and SNEGSKA (reference sequence). CDR3 DNA: TGCAGTGCTAGACTGGGACAGAGGAGCGGGGAGCTGTTTTTT. It yields the protein CSARLGQRSGELFF.